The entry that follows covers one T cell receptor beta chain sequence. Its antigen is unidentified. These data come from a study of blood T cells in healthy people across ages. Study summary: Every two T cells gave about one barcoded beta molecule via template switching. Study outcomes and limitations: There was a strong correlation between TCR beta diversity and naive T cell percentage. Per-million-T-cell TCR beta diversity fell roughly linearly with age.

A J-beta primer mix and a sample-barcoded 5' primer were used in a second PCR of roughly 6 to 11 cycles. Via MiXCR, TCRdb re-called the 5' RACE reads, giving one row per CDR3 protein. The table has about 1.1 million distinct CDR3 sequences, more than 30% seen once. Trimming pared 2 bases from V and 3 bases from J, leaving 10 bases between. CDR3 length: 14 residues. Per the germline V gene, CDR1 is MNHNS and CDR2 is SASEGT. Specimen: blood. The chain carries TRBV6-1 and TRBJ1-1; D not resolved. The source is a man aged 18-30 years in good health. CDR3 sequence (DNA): TGTGCCAGCAGTGAATTAGGTACCGACACTGAAGCTTTCTTT. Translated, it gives CASSELGTDTEAFF.